This TCR beta chain was recovered during a study of molecular identifiers for immune sequencing clone quantification. Based on a CD8+CD4-CCR7+CD45RA+ profile, naive CD8 T cells were sorted. This clonotype was observed many times. MiXCR was run by TCRdb on the PCR reads, yielding one entry per CDR3 protein. The table has around 460,000 distinct CDR3 sequences, about a fifth seen once. Trimming removed 3 bases at V and 1 base at J, with 12 bases between. Germline CDR1 SGHDN, CDR2 FVKESK. The CDR3 is made up of 15 amino acids. Sequencing was performed on naive CD8+ T cells from blood, with Jurkat cell RNA spiked in. Subset noted: FACS-sorted CD8+CD4-CCR7+CD45RA+ naive T cells. This TCR derives from a human donor in good health. Some libraries in this study had Jurkat cell RNA spiked in. The V call is TRBV14, the J call TRBJ2-5, with TRBD1 as a possible D gene (6 bases). The CDR3 DNA sequence: TGTGCCAGCAGCCAGAACAGGGATTCCCAAGAGACCCAGTACTTC. This codes for CASSQNRDSQETQYF.